This T cell receptor (beta chain) comes out of a study of shared clonotypes between healthy human individuals (TCRdb year 2020). General notes on the study: The cohort included a few men and two women between 18 and 49 years of age. The study deeply sequenced blood TCR repertoires of about 5 healthy adults to estimate repertoire size and the extent of clonotype sharing between individuals. Libraries were prepared and TCR repertoires were sequenced by different laboratories using diverse techniques, in order to increase sequencing depth and limit assay-specific biases. Each donor's leukapheresis produced roughly between about 0.85 and 10 billion PBMCs. Results and caveats for the whole study, not just this receptor: The genetic and exposure-history diversity represented was limited by the small number of donors. Sampling was limited to blood, and TCR repertoires in tissue likely differ from TCR repertoires in blood. Based on pairwise subsampling, the degree of clonotype sharing among donors was expected to be affected by sequencing depth.

TCR CDR3 regions were amplified from genomic DNA by multiplex PCR using the deep immunoSEQ assay. Extracted genomic DNA from each cell subset was spread evenly across all wells of several immunoSEQ 96-well plates, with each plate serving as a replicate. For unsorted PBMC, 250 to 350 ng genomic DNA, equal to 30,000 or so T cell genomes, was loaded into each replicate PCR. Unsorted PBMC genomic DNA was sequenced across ten immunoSEQ deep assay plates. Purified libraries were quantified with a Qubit 3.0 fluorometer, sized on a Bioanalyzer 2100, and re-quantified with the KAPA Library Quantification kit. Every immunoSEQ 96-well plate was sequenced on a separate single-read 150-cycle Illumina NextSeq 550 flow cell. The authors' analysis ran thus. Because the immunoSEQ output held only junctional sequences and lacked quality scores, the filtering could not match the filtering applied to full-length reads. To assign V/J genes and CDR3, sequences were annotated against IMGT germline references using PyIR, a Python wrapper for IgBLAST v1.9. Any read was removed if the V/J assignment was weak (E-value above 1e-6), the CDR3 was missing, or the read contained stop codons, out-of-frame junctions, or ambiguous translated residues. A V3J clonotype was defined by an identical inferred V gene, J gene, and CDR3 amino acid sequence. Percentage overlap between repertoires was computed as shared unique clonotypes divided by the size of the smaller repertoire. Richness of each repertoire was evaluated using RTK rarefaction, the Chao1 estimator, and Recon v2.1 estimates of unobserved clonotypes. Sourced from immuneACCESS, this table was stored by TCRdb with only in-frame sequences that have V and J called. A share of the clones is absent; for the studies checked, an unresolved V gene accounts for under half, and the remainder has no known explanation. The V and J calls and the clone size are those of that table, but D and trimming were determined from the DNA. The sample profile shows about 450,000 clones; 70% to 80% of them were found once. The biggest ten clones account for over 10% of the sample.

Comments on this clone: What this receptor recognizes is not known. Base qualities are not at hand, and no much larger clone is one base apart.

The CDR3 spans 16 residues, from the cysteine through the phenylalanine. The entry retains the CDR3 DNA only, 48 bases that are in frame from base 1. V loses 0 bases, J loses 7 bases, and the germline ends lie 17 bases apart. The CDR1 and CDR2 encoded by the germline V gene (reference sequence) are SGHNT and YYREEE. Healthy HIV-negative adults with no recently reported acute infections or vaccinations were included as donors. Only Caucasian adults living in Nashville, Tennessee, USA were represented among the donors. For unsorted samples, approximately 81 million PBMCs were counted, and genomic DNA was extracted using the QIAamp DNA Blood Mini kit. Blood was obtained by leukapheresis, after which PBMCs were separated by Ficoll-Histopaque density gradient centrifugation and cryopreserved in liquid nitrogen vapor phase.

The sequence joins TRBV5-4 to TRBJ2-4; no D gene is confidently identified. This sequence was found in a woman aged 35 to 49 in good health. Some clones in this sample may be carry-over from other donors' samples. The sample was PBMCs. The CDR3: CASSLDLTKERNIQYF. In nucleotides, the sequence is TGTGCCAGCAGCTTGGATTTAACCAAAGAGAGGAACATTCAGTACTTC.